These T cell receptor beta chains were read from a single sample in a study of Graves' ophthalmopathy and Graves' hyperthyroidism. MiXCR, run by TCRdb on the multiplex PCR reads, gives a single entry per CDR3 protein. The data show 300,000 to 500,000 distinct CDR3 sequences, 15% seen once. Material for sequencing was peripheral blood. The receptors were sampled from a woman under 30 with stable Graves' hyperthyroidism. Both conserved end residues are part of each CDR3. A D gene is named only where the DNA matches it firmly. Clone size appears in some rows only: once, few, many, or a class for an expanded clone.

V: TRBV7-3
size: -
D: -
J: TRBJ1-1
DNA: TGTGCCAGCAGCTTTAGACCCGATACTGAAGCTTTCTTT
CDR3: CASSFRPDTEAFF

V: TRBV24-1
size: many
D: -
J: TRBJ1-2
DNA: TGTGCCACCAGTGGCGGGGTGTATGGCTACACCTTC
CDR3: CATSGGVYGYTF

V: TRBV29-1
size: many
D: -
J: TRBJ2-7
DNA: TGCAGCGTTGAACAGCCCCAAGGGTACGAGCAGTACTTC
CDR3: CSVEQPQGYEQYF

V: TRBV28
size: many
D: -
J: TRBJ2-7
DNA: TGTGCCAGCAGTTTATTAGGGCCGCCCTACGAGCAGTACTTC
CDR3: CASSLLGPPYEQYF

V: TRBV20-1
size: -
D: -
J: TRBJ1-2
DNA: TGCAGTGCTGCCGAGGCAGCGCTCAACTATGGCTACACCTTC
CDR3: CSAAEAALNYGYTF

V: TRBV19
size: many
D: TRBD2
J: TRBJ2-7
DNA: TGTGCCAGTGGACGGGGGGGGGCCTACGAGCAGTACTTC
CDR3: CASGRGGAYEQYF

V: TRBV11-2
size: many
D: -
J: TRBJ2-7
DNA: TGTGCCAGCAGCCGCCGGACCCAGGAAGGCGAGCAGTACTTC
CDR3: CASSRRTQEGEQYF

V: TRBV6-1
size: -
D: -
J: TRBJ1-2
DNA: TGTGCCAGCAGGGGCAGGGAAAACTATGGCTACACCTTC
CDR3: CASRGRENYGYTF

V: TRBV18
size: few
D: -
J: TRBJ1-5
DNA: TGTGCCAGCTCAGAACATGACGGTAGCAATCAGCCCCAGCATTTT
CDR3: CASSEHDGSNQPQHF

V: TRBV6-2/TRBV6-3
size: -
D: TRBD2
J: TRBJ2-4
DNA: TGTGCCAGCAGTTCCCTCGTAGGGAGCGGGGGGAAAAACATTAAGTACTTC
CDR3: CASSSLVGSGGKNIKYF

V: TRBV6-7
size: few
D: TRBD2
J: TRBJ2-5
DNA: TGTGCCAGCAGTTACAGTACCTCCGGGACTAGCGGTCAAACACAAGAGACCCAGTACTTC
CDR3: CASSYSTSGTSGQTQETQYF

V: TRBV4-1
size: -
D: -
J: TRBJ1-2
DNA: TGCGCCAGCAGCCAAGTGCAGGGTGGGATGGCTAACTATGGCTACACCTTC
CDR3: CASSQVQGGMANYGYTF

V: TRBV10-3
size: -
D: TRBD2
J: TRBJ2-3
DNA: TGTGCCATCTCGGGAGGTGATTCTAGCACAGATACGCAGTATTTT
CDR3: CAISGGDSSTDTQYF

V: TRBV6-4
size: many
D: -
J: TRBJ1-5
DNA: TGTGCCAGCAGTGAAGGGGAGGGTCAGCCCCAGCATTTT
CDR3: CASSEGEGQPQHF

V: TRBV10-2
size: many
D: -
J: TRBJ1-2
DNA: TGCGCCAGCACCGAGGACGGGTATGGCTACACCTTC
CDR3: CASTEDGYGYTF

V: TRBV20-1
size: many
D: TRBD1
J: TRBJ2-4
DNA: TGCAGTGCTAGTCACAGACAGGGTAGAAACATTCAGTACTTC
CDR3: CSASHRQGRNIQYF

V: TRBV5-1
size: -
D: -
J: TRBJ1-1
DNA: TGCGCCAGCAGCTTTTTTAGGACGCGGGACCTCACGGGTGAAGCTTTCTTT
CDR3: CASSFFRTRDLTGEAFF

V: TRBV20-1
size: many
D: TRBD1
J: TRBJ1-5
DNA: TGCAGTGCTCGACAGGGGGTGAGAAGGGGCAATCAGCCCCAGCATTTT
CDR3: CSARQGVRRGNQPQHF

V: TRBV30
size: -
D: -
J: TRBJ1-2
DNA: TGTGCCTGGATTTTCGGGGAGGAGGGTGGCTACACCTTC
CDR3: CAWIFGEEGGYTF

V: TRBV20-1
size: many
D: -
J: TRBJ2-5
DNA: TGCAGTGCTAGATCCGGGCTTTTTGAAGAGACCCAGTACTTC
CDR3: CSARSGLFEETQYF

V: TRBV12-3/TRBV12-4
size: -
D: -
J: TRBJ2-2
DNA: TGTGCCAGCAGTGGGGACCCCGGGGAGCTGTTTTTT
CDR3: CASSGDPGELFF

V: TRBV6-1
size: -
D: TRBD1
J: TRBJ1-1
DNA: TGTGCCAGCAGTCCATCGACAGGGGGCTTTTACTACACTGATGCTTTCTTT
CDR3: CASSPSTGGFYYTDAFF

V: TRBV20-1
size: many
D: -
J: TRBJ2-5
DNA: TGCAGTGCTAGAGGGTCGGACGGGGTGGAGACCCAGTACTTC
CDR3: CSARGSDGVETQYF

V: TRBV19
size: many
D: -
J: TRBJ1-5
DNA: TGTGCCAGTACCCGGGGGTTGAACGAGCAGCCCCAGCATTTT
CDR3: CASTRGLNEQPQHF

V: TRBV19
size: many
D: TRBD1
J: TRBJ1-2
DNA: TGTGCCAGTAATCCGGGACAGGGGTCTATCTATGGCTACACCTTC
CDR3: CASNPGQGSIYGYTF

V: TRBV19
size: many
D: -
J: TRBJ2-4
DNA: TGTGCCAGTAGTATAGGCAGGCTAGCCAAAAACATTCAGTACTTC
CDR3: CASSIGRLAKNIQYF

V: TRBV12-3/TRBV12-4
size: many
D: -
J: TRBJ1-5
DNA: TGTGCCAGCAGCCGGGACGGCTATAGCAATCAGCCCCAGCATTTT
CDR3: CASSRDGYSNQPQHF